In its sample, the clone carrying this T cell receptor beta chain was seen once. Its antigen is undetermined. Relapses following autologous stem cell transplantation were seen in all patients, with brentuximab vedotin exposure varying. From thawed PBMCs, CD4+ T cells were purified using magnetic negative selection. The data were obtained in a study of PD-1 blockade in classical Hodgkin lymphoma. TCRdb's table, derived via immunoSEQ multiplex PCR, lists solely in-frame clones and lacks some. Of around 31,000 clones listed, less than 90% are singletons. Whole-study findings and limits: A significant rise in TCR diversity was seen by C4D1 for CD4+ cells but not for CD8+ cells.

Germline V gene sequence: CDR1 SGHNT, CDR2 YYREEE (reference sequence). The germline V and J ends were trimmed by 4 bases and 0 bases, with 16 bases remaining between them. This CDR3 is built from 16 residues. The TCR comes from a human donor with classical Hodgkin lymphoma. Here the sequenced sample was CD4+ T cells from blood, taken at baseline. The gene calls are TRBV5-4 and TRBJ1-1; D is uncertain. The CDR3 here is CASSPELKAVNTEAFF. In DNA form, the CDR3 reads TGTGCCAGCAGCCCCGAACTAAAGGCCGTGAACACTGAAGCTTTCTTT.